The 24 T cell receptor beta chains below were found in one sample sequenced in a study of beta chain features in type 1 diabetes. No antigen has been assigned to these receptors. Study outcomes and limitations: All four CD4+ subsets of Type 1 diabetes patients contained TCRB CDR3s that were moderately but significantly shorter.

The entirety of the isolated RNA underwent reverse transcription, so expressed TCRB transcripts were sequenced. The assay was immunoSEQ multiplex PCR, and TCRdb's table has in-frame clones only and misses some. The data show about 280,000 clones, 15% seen once. The material sequenced was naive CD4+ T cells from blood. These receptors all stem from a man aged 18-30 years with type 1 diabetes.

The V call is TRBV19, the J call TRBJ2-1; TRBD2 aligns across 8 bases. V was clipped by 7 bases and J by 7 bases; unmatched bases: 18. CDR1 is LNHDA, CDR2 SQIVND, per germline (reference sequence). The CDR3 has 17 amino acids. The CDR3 DNA reads as TGTGCCAGTATGCGAAGAGGCACTAGCGGAGCTTGGAATGAGCAGTTCTTC. Protein sequence: CASMRRGTSGAWNEQFF.

The chain combines TRBV7-2 with TRBJ1-1, with TRBD1 matching over 11 bases. CDR1 is SGHTA and CDR2 is FQGNSA in the germline V gene. This CDR3 spans 15 amino acids. V trimming: 5 bases; J trimming: 2 bases; junction bases outside the gene matches: 4. The CDR3 spells CASSPGTGGNTEAFF. As DNA, the CDR3 is TGTGCCAGCAGCCCGGGGACAGGGGGTAACACTGAAGCTTTCTTT.

The chain has TRBV6-5 and TRBJ1-2; TRBD1 agrees at 8 bases. This CDR3 has 13 residues. The junction had 2 bases not matched to a gene; V was cut back by 2 bases and J by 6 bases. Germline assignment: CDR1 MNHEY and CDR2 SVGAGI. Here the CDR3 DNA reads TGTGCCAGCAGTTACCGGACAGGGAATGGCTACACCTTC. It specifies CASSYRTGNGYTF.

This clone was recorded a few times. The chain combines TRBV11-2 with TRBJ2-5, with 10 bases lining up with TRBD2. The germline V gene encodes CDR1 SGHAT and CDR2 FQNNGV. This CDR3 is 18 amino acids long. The junction had 15 bases not matched to a gene; V was cut back by 4 bases and J by 4 bases. Here the CDR3 reads CASSSRYHGAGGSETQYF. In DNA, the CDR3 is TGTGCCAGCAGCTCGCGGTACCACGGAGCGGGAGGGTCAGAGACCCAGTACTTC.

The chain employs TRBV28 and TRBJ2-5; TRBD2 matches 7 bases. From germline, CDR1 is MDHEN and CDR2 SYDVKM. This CDR3 has 14 amino acids. V dropped 3 bases and J dropped 5; count of bases not matched to a gene: 6. CDR3 residues: CASSFGGVKETQYF. DNA for the CDR3: TGTGCCAGCAGTTTTGGGGGGGTAAAGGAGACCCAGTACTTC.

The sample holds a few counts of this clone. The gene calls are TRBV9 and TRBJ1-2; 7 nucleotides line up with TRBD1. Per the germline V gene, CDR1 is SGDLS and CDR2 is YYNGEE. The CDR3 runs to 12 residues. The V segment lost 3 bases and the J segment 7 bases; nucleotides outside the gene matches: 3. The CDR3 sequence: CASSGTGFGYTF. As DNA, the CDR3 is TGTGCCAGCAGCGGGACAGGCTTTGGCTACACCTTC. The full variable domain, completed using reference TRBV9 and TRBJ1-2, is DSGVTQTPKHLITATGQRVTLRCSPRSGDLSVYWYQQSLDQGLQFLIQYYNGEERAKGNILERFSAQQFPDLHSELNLSSLELGDSALYFCASSGTGFGYTFGSGTRLTVV.

The rearrangement links TRBV28 to TRBJ2-7; 7 positions match TRBD1. This CDR3 has 19 residues. Trimming at V came to 1 base and at J to 4 bases, leaving 19 bases not matched to a gene. The V gene's germline CDR1 is MDHEN and CDR2 SYDVKM. CDR3 in DNA: TGTGCCAGCAGTTTATTCAGGGGATTAAGGGGGACAGCCTTATACGAGCAGTACTTC. Its translation: CASSLFRGLRGTALYEQYF.

This clone was counted a few times. The J gene is TRBJ2-7, the V gene TRBV29-1; D is undetermined. CDR1 is SQVTM, CDR2 ANQGSEA, per germline. V was trimmed by 3 bases and J by 5 bases, leaving 14 bases between them. CDR3 length: 13 amino acids. CDR3 residues: CSVESSFSHEQYF. In DNA, the CDR3 is TGCAGCGTTGAGTCCAGTTTCTCTCACGAGCAGTACTTC.

V gene TRBV9 combines with J gene TRBJ2-3, with D possibly matching TRBD2 (6 bases). Trimming stripped 1 base from V and 6 bases from J, with 12 bases between. This CDR3 region has 14 residues. Germline V gene sequence: CDR1 SGDLS, CDR2 YYNGEE. The CDR3 DNA sequence: TGTGCCAGCAGCGTAACTAGTGGGGGGGATACGCAGTATTTT. Its protein product is CASSVTSGGDTQYF.

In this sample, this clone turned up a few times. The V call is TRBV5-1, the J call TRBJ2-3; 8 positions match TRBD1. From germline, CDR1 is SGHRS and CDR2 YFSETQ. V was pared by 4 bases and J by 3 bases, with 7 bases of the junction left unmatched. The CDR3 loop spans 15 amino acids. The CDR3 DNA reads TGCGCCAGCAGCCCGCTAGGACAGGGTACAGATACGCAGTATTTT. This sequence encodes CASSPLGQGTDTQYF.

The rearrangement uses TRBV7-9 and TRBJ1-2; 7 bases agree with TRBD1. The CDR3 sequence is 13 residues long. Looked up from germline, CDR1 is SEHNR and CDR2 is FQNEAQ (reference sequence). Trimming at V came to 5 bases and at J to 5 bases, leaving 5 bases not matched to a gene. This chain's CDR3 is CASSVQGTYGYTF. The CDR3 coding sequence is TGTGCCAGCAGCGTACAGGGGACGTATGGCTACACCTTC.

The genes are TRBV21-1 and TRBJ1-1. TRBV21-1 is described as a pseudogene. This CDR3 spans 11 amino acids. CDR3 DNA: TGTGCCAGCAGCAAATCCGCGGAAGCTTTCTTT. This codes for CASSKSAEAFF.

This clone has only a few counts. The gene calls are TRBV30 and TRBJ1-1, with a possible D match to TRBD1 (5 bases). The germline V and J ends were trimmed by 2 bases and 6 bases, with 7 bases remaining between them. Germline lookup yields CDR1 GTSNPN and CDR2 SVGIG (reference sequence). The CDR3 has 11 amino acids. In nucleotides, the CDR3 is TGTGCCTGGAGTCGGGGGGCTGAAGCTTTCTTT. Encoded protein: CAWSRGAEAFF.

The chain couples TRBV7-2 to TRBJ2-3; 9 bases align to TRBD2. CDR3 size: 18 residues. The germline V gene has CDR1 SGHTA and CDR2 FQGNSA. V gave up 1 base and J gave up 3 bases; unmatched junction bases: 11. The CDR3 sequence: CASSLGNSGSVRTDTQYF. The DNA for the CDR3 is TGTGCCAGCAGCTTAGGGAATAGCGGGAGTGTTAGAACAGATACGCAGTATTTT.

The rearrangement uses TRBV14 and TRBJ2-3; the match to TRBD2 covers 7 bases. This CDR3 has 13 amino acids. The J segment lost 4 bases and the V segment lost 4 bases, leaving 2 bases of the junction unmatched. In germline, CDR1 is SGHDN, CDR2 FVKESK. CDR3 in amino acids: CASSPSGSDTQYF. CDR3 DNA sequence: TGTGCCAGCAGCCCTAGCGGTTCAGATACGCAGTATTTT.

This clone was recorded a few times. The chain joins TRBV21-1 to TRBJ1-5; the table's D call, TRBD1, has no DNA check behind it. TRBV21-1 is given as a pseudogene. This CDR3 has 15 residues. In DNA form, the CDR3 reads TGTGCCAGCAGCAAAAAGGGGCGGATCAATCAGCCCCAGCATTTT. It codes for CASSKKGRINQPQHF.

This clone came up a few times. The CDR3 reads CASSLYRTITSGANVLTF. Here the CDR3 DNA reads TGTGCCAGCAGCTTGTACAGGACTATCACATCTGGGGCCAACGTCCTGACTTTC. The chain uses TRBV5-6 and TRBJ2-6, with D perhaps TRBD2 (6 bases). CDR3 size: 18 residues. Trimming took off 1 base at V and 1 base at J, with 15 bases between the two ends. Germline CDR1 is SGHDT and CDR2 is YYEEEE.

The sample holds a few counts of this clone. The chain is built from TRBV19 and TRBJ2-1; D might be TRBD1 (5 bases). Germline V gene data show CDR1 as LNHDA and CDR2 as SQIVND (reference sequence). The CDR3 totals 13 residues. V lost 9 bases to trimming and J lost 4 bases, with 13 bases between them. The DNA for the CDR3 is TGTGCCAGAAAACTTGGACATTACAATGAGCAGTTCTTC. The encoded protein is CARKLGHYNEQFF.

There are a few counts of this clone. The rearrangement links TRBV19 to TRBJ1-5, with D possibly being TRBD1 (6 bases). The CDR3 spans 14 residues. Germline loops: CDR1 LNHDA, CDR2 SQIVND (reference sequence). V was shortened by 9 bases and J by 4 bases, with 16 bases between the two germline ends. CDR3 nucleotides: TGTGCCAGCCGGAGGACAGATGGAAATCAGCCCCAGCATTTT. Residues: CASRRTDGNQPQHF.

The gene calls are TRBV30 and TRBJ2-7, with unresolved D. Germline CDR1 reads GTSNPN; CDR2 reads SVGIG (reference sequence). V was pared by 2 bases and J by 9 bases, with 11 bases between. The CDR3 runs 11 residues. This chain's CDR3 is CAWSKSPWQYF. CDR3 coding DNA: TGTGCCTGGAGTAAGAGCCCCTGGCAGTACTTC. The variable domain in full, completed from reference TRBV30 and TRBJ2-7, reads SQTIHQWPATLVQPVGSPLSLECTVEGTSNPNLYWYRQAAGRGLQLLFYSVGIGQISSEVPQNLSASRPQDRQFILSSKKLLLSDSGFYLCAWSKSPWQYFGPGTRLTVT.

This clone turned up a few times. As DNA, the CDR3 is TGTGCCAGCAGCGCCGGCGCGGCGGCGGCTAATGAAAAACTGTTTTTT. Protein: CASSAGAAAANEKLFF. The chain carries TRBV9 and TRBJ1-4; D is unresolved. Trimming took off 3 bases at V and 3 bases at J, with 15 bases between the two ends. This CDR3 comprises 16 residues. Germline CDR1 SGDLS, CDR2 YYNGEE.

The V gene is TRBV5-4, the J gene TRBJ1-2; 10 bases line up with TRBD1. V trimming: 3 bases; J trimming: 9 bases; junction bases outside the gene matches: 5. CDR3 size: 13 residues. Germline-derived CDR1 and CDR2 are SGHNT and YYREEE (reference sequence). CDR3 DNA: TGTGCCAGCAGCTCACCGGGACAGGGGAGCTACACCTTC. Translation: CASSSPGQGSYTF.

The chain is built from TRBV18 and TRBJ1-2; 9 bases fit TRBD1. CDR3 size: 16 residues. After removal of 2 bases from V and 4 bases from J, the junction contained 8 bases not matched to a gene. Per the germline V gene, CDR1 is KGHSH and CDR2 is LQKENI. The CDR3 DNA sequence: TGTGCCAGCTCACCATCACAGGGGGCGCTGAGCTATGGCTACACCTTC. Its translation is CASSPSQGALSYGYTF.

A few counts support this clone. The genes are TRBV15 and TRBJ1-6; TRBD1 might be the D (5 bases). Trimming removed 3 bases at V and 0 bases at J, with 9 bases between. This CDR3 comprises 16 residues. Germline CDR1 is LNHNV and CDR2 is YYDKDF (reference sequence). The CDR3 DNA sequence: TGTGCCACCAGCAGTCGGGGGAGCTCCTATAATTCACCCCTCCACTTT. Translating it yields CATSSRGSSYNSPLHF. The complete variable domain, with remaining parts taken from reference TRBV15 and TRBJ1-6, reads DAMVIQNPRYQVTQFGKPVTLSCSQTLNHNVMYWYQQKSSQAPKLLFHYYDKDFNNEADTPDNFQSRRPNTSFCFLDIRSPGLGDTAMYLCATSSRGSSYNSPLHFGNGTRLTVT.